This T cell receptor (beta chain) was obtained from a study of T-cell reconstitution after alpha-beta-depleted transplantation in children. V trimming: 5 bases; J trimming: 4 bases; junction bases outside the gene matches: 14. The length of the CDR3 is 16 residues. The germline gives CDR1 SGHAT, CDR2 FQNNGV. This sample's TCRbeta library carried unique molecular identifier barcodes. Using its own MiXCR run on the PCR reads, TCRdb lists one record per CDR3 protein. The repertoire holds nearly 400,000 distinct CDR3 sequences, roughly 20% seen once, with 3.5% to 4% in the top ten. V is TRBV11-2 and J is TRBJ2-7; TRBD2 aligns across 7 bases. Sequencing used PBMCs from the stem cell graft donor, obtained from the stem cell graft. This clonotype originated in a human donor who donated a stem cell graft to a child with acute myeloid leukemia. The CDR3 DNA is TGTGCCAGCAGCACCCTCGGGTCTAGCGGAATTTACGAGCAGTACTTC. The encoded protein is CASSTLGSSGIYEQYF.